Included here is one TCR beta chain sequence, with context. The antigen remains undetermined. This sample stems from a study of OX40 agonist ivuxolimab in advanced cancers. The study's findings and limits: Expanded clones belonging to CD8+ T cells outnumbered, on average, those of CD4+. CD4+ and CD8+ blood T cells expanded clonally by week 6 at 0.1 to 3.0 mg/kg. Partly responding patients at 0.1-3.0 mg/kg showed some of the smallest clonal expansion. The antigens recognized by the expanded peripheral T cells, that is their antigen specificity, were not determined.

Clones were sequenced by immunoSEQ multiplex PCR, and TCRdb holds only the in-frame ones, with some missing. This sample has 80,000 to 100,000 clones; roughly 90% occur once, and the top ten carry 0.7% to 1%. The germline V and J ends were trimmed by 10 bases and 4 bases, with 22 bases remaining between them. Germline CDR1 and CDR2: KGHSH and LQKENI. The CDR3 spans 15 residues. V and J are TRBV18 and TRBJ1-1; weak D call: TRBD1 (5 bases). Sequencing used CD4+ or CD8+ T cells sorted from blood, obtained in a trial of the OX40 agonist ivuxolimab. The TCR sequence derives from an adult with an advanced solid tumor such as melanoma, head and neck, liver or kidney cancer. The CDR3: CATNQNGGVGTEAFF. The CDR3, as DNA: TGTGCCACCAATCAGAATGGGGGGGTGGGCACTGAAGCTTTCTTT.